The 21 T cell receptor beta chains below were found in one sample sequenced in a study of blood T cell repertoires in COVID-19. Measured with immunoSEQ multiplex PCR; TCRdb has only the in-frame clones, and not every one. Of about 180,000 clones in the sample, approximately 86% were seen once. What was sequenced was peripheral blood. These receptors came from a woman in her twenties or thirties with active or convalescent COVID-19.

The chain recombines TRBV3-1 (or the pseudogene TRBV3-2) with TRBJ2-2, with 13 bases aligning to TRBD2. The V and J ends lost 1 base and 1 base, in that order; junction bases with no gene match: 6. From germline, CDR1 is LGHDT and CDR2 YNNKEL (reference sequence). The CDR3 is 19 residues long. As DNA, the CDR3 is TGTGCCAGCAGCCAAGGGACTAGCGGGAGCGCTAAGAACACCGGGGAGCTGTTTTTT. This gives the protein CASSQGTSGSAKNTGELFF.

This CDR3 is CASSLGGLAGGPRTDTQYF. Here the CDR3 DNA reads TGTGCCAGCAGCTTAGGGGGACTAGCGGGAGGGCCACGCACAGATACGCAGTATTTT. This chain joins TRBV13 and TRBJ2-3; 16 bases are a match to TRBD2. V gave up 0 bases and J gave up 1 base; unmatched junction bases: 4. This CDR3 has 19 amino acids. Per the germline V gene, CDR1 is PRHDT and CDR2 is FYEKMQ (reference sequence).

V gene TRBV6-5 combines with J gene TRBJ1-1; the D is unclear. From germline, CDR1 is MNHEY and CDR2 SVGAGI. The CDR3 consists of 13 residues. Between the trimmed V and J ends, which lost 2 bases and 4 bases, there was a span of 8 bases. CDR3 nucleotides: TGTGCCAGCAGTTACGGGTTAGCCACTGAAGCTTTCTTT. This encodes CASSYGLATEAFF.

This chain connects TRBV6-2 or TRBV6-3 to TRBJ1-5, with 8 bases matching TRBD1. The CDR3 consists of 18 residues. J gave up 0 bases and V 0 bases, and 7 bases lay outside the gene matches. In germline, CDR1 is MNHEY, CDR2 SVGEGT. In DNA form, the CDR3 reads TGTGCCAGCAGTTACTCGGGACAGGCGGCGTTTAGCAATCAGCCCCAGCATTTT. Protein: CASSYSGQAAFSNQPQHF.

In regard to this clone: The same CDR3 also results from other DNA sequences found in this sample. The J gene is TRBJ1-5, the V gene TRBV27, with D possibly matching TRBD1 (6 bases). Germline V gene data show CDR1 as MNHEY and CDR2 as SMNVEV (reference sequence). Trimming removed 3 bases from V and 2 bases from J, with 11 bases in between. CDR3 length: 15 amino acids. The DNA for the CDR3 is TGTGCCAGCAGTTTGTGGTCAGGGGGCAATCAGCCCCAGCATTTT. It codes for CASSLWSGGNQPQHF.

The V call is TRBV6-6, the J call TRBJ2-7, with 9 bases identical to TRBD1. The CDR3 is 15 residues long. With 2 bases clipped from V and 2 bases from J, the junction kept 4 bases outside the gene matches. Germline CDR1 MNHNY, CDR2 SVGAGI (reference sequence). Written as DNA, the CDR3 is TGTGCCAGCAGTTACAAAAGGACAGGGGCCTACGAGCAGTACTTC. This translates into CASSYKRTGAYEQYF.

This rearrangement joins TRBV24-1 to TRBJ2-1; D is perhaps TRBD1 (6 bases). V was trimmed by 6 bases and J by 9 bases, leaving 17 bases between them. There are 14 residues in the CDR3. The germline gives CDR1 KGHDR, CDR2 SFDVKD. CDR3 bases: TGTGCCACCAGTTCGTCCTCCCAGGGGCCTGAGCAGTTCTTC. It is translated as CATSSSSQGPEQFF.

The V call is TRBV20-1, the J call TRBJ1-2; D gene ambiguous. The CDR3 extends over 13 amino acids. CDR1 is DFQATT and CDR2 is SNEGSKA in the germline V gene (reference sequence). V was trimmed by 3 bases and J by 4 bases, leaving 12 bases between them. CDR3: CSASSGITYGYTF. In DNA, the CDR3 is TGCAGTGCTAGTTCGGGGATCACCTATGGCTACACCTTC.

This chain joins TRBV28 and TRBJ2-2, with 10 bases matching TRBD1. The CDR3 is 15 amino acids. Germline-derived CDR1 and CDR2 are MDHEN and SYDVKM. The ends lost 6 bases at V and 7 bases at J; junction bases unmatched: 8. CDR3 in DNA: TGTGCCAGCAGGACAGGGACAGGGGCTTTCGGGGAGCTGTTTTTT. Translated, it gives CASRTGTGAFGELFF.

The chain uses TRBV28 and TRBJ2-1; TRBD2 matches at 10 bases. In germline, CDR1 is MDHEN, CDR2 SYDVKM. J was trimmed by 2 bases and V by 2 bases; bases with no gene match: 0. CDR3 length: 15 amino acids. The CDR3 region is CASSLSGRAYNEQFF. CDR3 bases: TGTGCCAGCAGTTTAAGCGGGAGGGCCTACAATGAGCAGTTCTTC.

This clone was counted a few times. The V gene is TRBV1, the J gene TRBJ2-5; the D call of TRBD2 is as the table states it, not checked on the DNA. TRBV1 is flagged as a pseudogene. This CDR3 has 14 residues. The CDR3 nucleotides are TGCACCAGCCCCTTTATAGCGGCTAGGGAGACCCAGTACTTC. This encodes CTSPFIAARETQYF.

In DNA form, the CDR3 reads TGTGCCAGCAGTGAAGACGGGACAGGGGGCGAGCAGTACTTC. Translation gives CASSEDGTGGEQYF. The rearrangement uses TRBV2 and TRBJ2-7; 11 bases fit TRBD1. This CDR3 contains 14 residues. Trimming cost V 1 base and J 6 bases; bases outside gene matches: 2. Per germline, CDR1 SNHLY and CDR2 FYNNEI.

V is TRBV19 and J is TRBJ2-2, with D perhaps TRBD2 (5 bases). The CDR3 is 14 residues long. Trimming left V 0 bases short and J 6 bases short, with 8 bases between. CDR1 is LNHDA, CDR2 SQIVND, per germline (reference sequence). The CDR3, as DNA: TGTGCCAGTAGTATAGAACGGGGATCCGGGGAGCTGTTTTTT. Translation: CASSIERGSGELFF.

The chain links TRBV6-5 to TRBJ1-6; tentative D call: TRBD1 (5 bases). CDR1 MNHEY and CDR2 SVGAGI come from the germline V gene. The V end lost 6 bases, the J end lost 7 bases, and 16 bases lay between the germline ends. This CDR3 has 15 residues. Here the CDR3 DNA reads TGTGCCAGCAGGTCCCTGGGAGGGGAGAATTCACCCCTCCACTTT. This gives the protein CASRSLGGENSPLHF.

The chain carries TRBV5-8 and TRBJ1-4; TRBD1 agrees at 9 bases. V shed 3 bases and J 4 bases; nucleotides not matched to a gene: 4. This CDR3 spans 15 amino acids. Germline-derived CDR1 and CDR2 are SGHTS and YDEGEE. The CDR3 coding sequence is TGTGCCAGCAGCTCTCCGGGACAGGGTAATGAAAAACTGTTTTTT. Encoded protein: CASSSPGQGNEKLFF.

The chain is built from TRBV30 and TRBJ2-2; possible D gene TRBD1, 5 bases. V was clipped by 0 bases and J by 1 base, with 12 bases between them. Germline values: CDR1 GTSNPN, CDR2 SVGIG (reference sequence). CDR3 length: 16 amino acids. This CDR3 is CAWSVRQTLNTGELFF. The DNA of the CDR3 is TGTGCCTGGAGTGTACGACAGACACTGAACACCGGGGAGCTGTTTTTT.

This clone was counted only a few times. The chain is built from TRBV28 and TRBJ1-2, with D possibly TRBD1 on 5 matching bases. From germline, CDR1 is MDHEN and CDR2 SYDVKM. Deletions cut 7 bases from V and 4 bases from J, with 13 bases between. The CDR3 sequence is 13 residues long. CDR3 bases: TGTGCCAGCACTCGTGACAGACTCTATGGCTACACCTTC. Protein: CASTRDRLYGYTF.

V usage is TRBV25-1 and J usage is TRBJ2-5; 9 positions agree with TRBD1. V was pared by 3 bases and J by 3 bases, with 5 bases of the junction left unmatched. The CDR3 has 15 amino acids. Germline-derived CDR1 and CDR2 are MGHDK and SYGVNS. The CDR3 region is CASSDMTGGEETQYF. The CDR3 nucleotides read TGTGCCAGCAGTGACATGACAGGGGGGGAAGAGACCCAGTACTTC.

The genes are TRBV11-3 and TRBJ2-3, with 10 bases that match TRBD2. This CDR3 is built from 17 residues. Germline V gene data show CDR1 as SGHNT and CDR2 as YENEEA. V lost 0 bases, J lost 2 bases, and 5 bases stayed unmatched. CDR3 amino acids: CASSLDLAGAYTDTQYF. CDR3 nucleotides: TGTGCCAGCAGCTTAGACCTAGCGGGGGCCTACACAGATACGCAGTATTTT.

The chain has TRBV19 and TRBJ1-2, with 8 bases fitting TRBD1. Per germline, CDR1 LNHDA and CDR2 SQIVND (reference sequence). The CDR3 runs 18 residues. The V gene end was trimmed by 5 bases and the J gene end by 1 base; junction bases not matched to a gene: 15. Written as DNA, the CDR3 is TGTGCCAGTAGTCCTCAGGACAGGGCGGTAGCTCTTAACTATGGCTACACCTTC. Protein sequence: CASSPQDRAVALNYGYTF.

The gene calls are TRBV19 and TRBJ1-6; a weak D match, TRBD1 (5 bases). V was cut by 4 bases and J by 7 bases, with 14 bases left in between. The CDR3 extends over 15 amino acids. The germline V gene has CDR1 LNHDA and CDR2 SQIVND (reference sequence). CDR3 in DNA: TGTGCCAGTAGTAGTCCGGGACTCTTAAATTCACCCCTCCACTTT. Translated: CASSSPGLLNSPLHF.